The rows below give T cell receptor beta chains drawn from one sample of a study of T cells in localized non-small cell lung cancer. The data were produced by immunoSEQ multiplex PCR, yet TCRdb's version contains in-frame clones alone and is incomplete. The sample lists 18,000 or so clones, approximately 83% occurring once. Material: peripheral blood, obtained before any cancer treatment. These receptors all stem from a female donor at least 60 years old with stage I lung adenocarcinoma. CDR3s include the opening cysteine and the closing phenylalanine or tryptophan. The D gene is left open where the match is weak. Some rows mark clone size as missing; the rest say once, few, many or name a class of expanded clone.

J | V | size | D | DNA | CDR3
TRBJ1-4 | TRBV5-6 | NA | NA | TGTGCCAGCAGCTTGGCTAATGAAAAACTGTTTTTT | CASSLANEKLFF
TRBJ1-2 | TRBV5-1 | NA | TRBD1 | TGCGCCAGCAGCCTCCGGACAGGGGGCCGTTCTGGCTACACCTTC | CASSLRTGGRSGYTF
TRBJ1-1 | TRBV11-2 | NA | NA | TGTGCCACGGGTAGGGTTACTGAAGCTTTCTTT | CATGRVTEAFF
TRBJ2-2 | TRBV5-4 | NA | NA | TGTGCCAGCAGCTTGGGGCAGAACACCGGGGAGCTGTTTTTT | CASSLGQNTGELFF
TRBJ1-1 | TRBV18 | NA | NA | TGTGCCAGCTCACCACCGTCCTTGGGAGGGACTGAAGCTTTCTTT | CASSPPSLGGTEAFF
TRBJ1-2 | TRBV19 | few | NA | TGTGCCAGTAGGGGAATCGGACCGCTAATGGATTATGGCTACACCTTC | CASRGIGPLMDYGYTF
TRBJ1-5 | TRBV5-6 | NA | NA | TGTGCCAGCAGCTCCAGCCCTCACAGAAGCAATCAGCCCCAGCATTTT | CASSSSPHRSNQPQHF
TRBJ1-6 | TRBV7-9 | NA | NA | TGTGCCAGCAGCTTAGAACACGGTAATTCACCCCTCCACTTT | CASSLEHGNSPLHF
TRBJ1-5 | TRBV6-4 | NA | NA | TGTGCCACCCCTTGTAATCAGCCCCAGCATTTT | CATPCNQPQHF
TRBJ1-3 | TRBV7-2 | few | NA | TGTGCCAGCAGCTTTGGCGCCAGCTCTGGAAACACCATATATTTT | CASSFGASSGNTIYF
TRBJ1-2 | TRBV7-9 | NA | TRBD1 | TGTGCCAGCAGCCCGACAGGGGGCGAGTACTATGGCTACACCTTC | CASSPTGGEYYGYTF
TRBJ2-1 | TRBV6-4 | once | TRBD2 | TGTGCCAGCAGCACCGGGACTAGCGGGCACAATGAGCAGTTCTTC | CASSTGTSGHNEQFF
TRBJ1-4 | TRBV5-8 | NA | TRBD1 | TGTGCCAGCAGCTCCACAGGGGGGTCTGACGCCGGTGAAAAACTGTTTTTT | CASSSTGGSDAGEKLFF
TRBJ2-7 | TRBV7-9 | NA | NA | TGTGCCAGCAGCTTAGACGTAGCGCTCTACGAGCAGTACTTC | CASSLDVALYEQYF
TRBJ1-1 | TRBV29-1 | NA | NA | TGCAGCGTTGTTTACCCGGGACGGTCGAACACTGAAGCTTTCTTT | CSVVYPGRSNTEAFF
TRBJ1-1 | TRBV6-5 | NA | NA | TGTGCCAGCAGTTACTGGGGGGCCGGTGAAGCTTTCTTT | CASSYWGAGEAFF
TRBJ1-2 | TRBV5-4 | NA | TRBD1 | TGTGCCAGCAGCCAGGACGGGACAGGGAACTATGGCTACACCTTC | CASSQDGTGNYGYTF
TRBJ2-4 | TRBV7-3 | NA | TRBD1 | TGTGCCAGCAGCCCCGGGACAGGAAGTGGGAACATTCAGTACTTC | CASSPGTGSGNIQYF
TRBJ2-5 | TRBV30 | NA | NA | TGTGCCTGGAGTGTACCGCCACGACAGGGAGGGTACCAAGAGACCCAGTACTTC | CAWSVPPRQGGYQETQYF
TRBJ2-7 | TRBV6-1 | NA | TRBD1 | TGTGCCAGCAGCGATACAGGGGGAAGCACCTACGAGCAGTACTTC | CASSDTGGSTYEQYF
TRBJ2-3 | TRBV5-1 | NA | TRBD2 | TGCGCCAGCAGCTCGGGGGGGACAGATACGCAGTATTTT | CASSSGGTDTQYF
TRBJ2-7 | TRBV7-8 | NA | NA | TGTGCCAGCAGCTTAATGGAGAGCTCCTACGAGCAGTACTTC | CASSLMESSYEQYF
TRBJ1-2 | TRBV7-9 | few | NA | TGTGCCAGCAGCTTAGATAGTATTAACTATGGCTACACCTTC | CASSLDSINYGYTF
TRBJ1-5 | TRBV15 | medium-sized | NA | TGTGCCACCAGCCCCACTGGAGGCGAACCCCCCCAGCATTTT | CATSPTGGEPPQHF
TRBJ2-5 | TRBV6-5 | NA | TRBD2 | TGTGCCAGCAGTCTGATAAGCGGGGGCGAGACCCAGTACTTC | CASSLISGGETQYF
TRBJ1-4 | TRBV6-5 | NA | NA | TGTGCCAGCCGGCTCGGGCCTAGGGATGGGGAAAAACTGTTTTTT | CASRLGPRDGEKLFF
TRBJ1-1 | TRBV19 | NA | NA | TGTGCCAGTAGTCCGCGGACGAGGGATGAAGCTTTCTTT | CASSPRTRDEAFF
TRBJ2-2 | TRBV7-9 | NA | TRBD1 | TGTGCCAGCAGCCCACTTGGACAGGGTGGGGAGCTGTTTTTT | CASSPLGQGGELFF
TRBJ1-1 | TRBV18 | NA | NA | TGTGCCGGCTCACCGAATGGGATGGACACTGAAGCTTTCTTT | CAGSPNGMDTEAFF
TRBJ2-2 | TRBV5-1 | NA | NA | TGCGCCAGCAGCTTGGGGGTCGGGGACACCGGGGAGCTGTTTTTT | CASSLGVGDTGELFF
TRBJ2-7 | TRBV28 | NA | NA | TGTGCCAGCAGCACCCCTGGGGGGAGAAACGAGCAGTACTTC | CASSTPGGRNEQYF
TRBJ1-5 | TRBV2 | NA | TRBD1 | TGTGCCAGCAGTGAAGAACAGGGGGATCAGCCCCAGCATTTT | CASSEEQGDQPQHF
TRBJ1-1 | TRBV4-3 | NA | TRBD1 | TGCGCCAGCAGCCCAGGACAGGGCACTGAAGCTTTCTTT | CASSPGQGTEAFF